What follows is one TCR beta chain and its context. Its antigen is currently unknown. This entry comes from a study of shared clonotypes between healthy human individuals. Study-level background: Three plates were used per donor for CD4 naive, three for CD4 memory, two for CD8 naive and one for CD8 memory. Study observations and caveats: Compared with memory subsets, naive subsets generally had larger estimated richness.

The germline V gene has CDR1 MDHEN and CDR2 SYDVKM. V was shortened by 10 bases and J by 6 bases, with 13 bases between the two germline ends. The CDR3 is 12 amino acids. Profiled with immunoSEQ multiplex PCR; TCRdb holds only in-frame clones, not every one. Among fewer than 1.4 million clones listed, about 80% were seen once. The gene calls are TRBV28 and TRBJ2-1; a possible D gene is TRBD1 (5 bases). What was sequenced was memory CD4+ T cells from PBMCs. Subset described: CD45RA-negative fraction. The receptor was isolated from a man between 18 and 29 years old in good health. Some clones in this sample may be carry-over from other donors' samples. CDR3 residues: CATRDEVNEQFF. CDR3 coding DNA: TGTGCCACCAGGGATGAGGTCAATGAGCAGTTCTTC.